One and the same sample provided the 2 T cell receptor beta chains below, sequenced in a study of blood T cell repertoires in COVID-19. The table came from immunoSEQ multiplex PCR; TCRdb's copy has only in-frame clones and leaves some out. The sample records 200,000 to 250,000 clones, roughly four fifths being singletons. Sequencing was performed on peripheral blood. The receptors were sampled from a woman in her 70s with COVID-19, enrolled during active disease.

The J gene is TRBJ1-3, the V gene TRBV28; D uncertain. Looked up from germline, CDR1 is MDHEN and CDR2 is SYDVKM. The germline V and J ends were trimmed by 8 bases and 3 bases, with 8 bases remaining between them. CDR3 length: 12 amino acids. This CDR3 is CASSQVGNTIYF. The CDR3 DNA reads as TGTGCCAGCTCGCAGGTTGGAAACACCATATATTTT.

The gene calls are TRBV4-3 and TRBJ2-2, with D possibly TRBD2 on 5 matching bases. CDR1 is LGHNA and CDR2 is YSLEER in the germline V gene. The CDR3 extends over 16 amino acids. Trimming shortened V by 4 bases and J by 4 bases, and 16 bases separated the two germline ends. The CDR3 region has the DNA TGCGCCAGCAGCCGCCAGAGGGCGGGTGGCACCGGGGAGCTGTTTTTT. Protein: CASSRQRAGGTGELFF.